What follows are 7 T cell receptor beta chains derived from one specimen sequenced in a study of T cells in Graves' hyperthyroidism and ophthalmopathy. Regions amplified from RNA transcripts were the TCR beta CDR3 regions. An initial round of RT-PCR targeting the TCR CDR3 relied on the HTBI primer set. TCRdb re-analysed the multiplex PCR reads in MiXCR, keeping a single row per CDR3 protein. The sample has around 400,000 distinct CDR3 sequences, 15% to 19% seen once. Sequencing used blood. The receptors derive from a woman younger than 35 with Graves' hyperthyroidism that later progressed to Graves' ophthalmopathy.

This clonotype was detected ten times or more. V and J are TRBV14 and TRBJ2-7, with D perhaps matching TRBD2 (5 bases). Germline V CDR1 and CDR2: SGHDN, FVKESK. The CDR3 is 13 amino acids. Trimming took 0 bases from V and 6 from J, leaving 9 bases between them. DNA for the CDR3: TGTGCCAGCAGCCAAGAACTAGTCGGCGAGCAGTACTTC. Its protein is CASSQELVGEQYF.

The sample holds many counts of this clonotype. The rearrangement uses TRBV12-3 or TRBV12-4 and TRBJ2-1; TRBD2 agrees at 8 bases. J was trimmed by 7 bases and V by 5 bases; bases with no gene match: 7. This CDR3 spans 14 amino acids. CDR3 in DNA: TGTGCCAGCAGTACAAGCGGGAGATATAATGAGCAGTTCTTC. Amino acid sequence: CASSTSGRYNEQFF.

In its sample, this clonotype was seen many times. The chain links TRBV6-1 to TRBJ2-5; tentative D call: TRBD2 (5 bases). This CDR3 region has 15 residues. Trimming removed 7 bases from V and 1 base from J, with 16 bases in between. Germline-derived CDR1 and CDR2 are MNHNS and SASEGT. The CDR3 loop is CASTYRIASQETQYF. The CDR3 DNA follows: TGTGCCAGCACGTATAGGATAGCGAGCCAAGAGACCCAGTACTTC.

In this sample, this clonotype turned up a few times. The chain carries TRBV5-6 and TRBJ2-1; 14 positions agree with TRBD2. CDR3 length: 16 amino acids. The V segment lost 2 bases and the J segment 10 bases; nucleotides outside the gene matches: 8. Germline values: CDR1 SGHDT, CDR2 YYEEEE. The CDR3 DNA follows: TGTGCCAGCAGCTTTGGTGGGACTAGCGGGAGAGAAGAGCAGTTCTTC. Translation: CASSFGGTSGREEQFF.

This clonotype has more than one count but fewer than ten. The V gene is TRBV7-2, the J gene TRBJ1-2; no clear D gene. Trimming left V 4 bases short and J 4 bases short, with 13 bases between. The CDR3 has 14 amino acids. Germline-derived CDR1 and CDR2 are SGHTA and FQGNSA. Here the CDR3 DNA reads TGTGCCAGCAGCTCGCCGGACCCGATCTATGGCTACACCTTC. Translating it yields CASSSPDPIYGYTF.

This rearrangement joins TRBV27 to TRBJ2-5; 9 positions match TRBD2. Germline values: CDR1 MNHEY, CDR2 SMNVEV (reference sequence). J was trimmed by 5 bases and V by 2 bases; bases with no gene match: 15. The CDR3 is made up of 18 amino acids. The CDR3 reads CASSLSPLAGPTRETQYF. Written as DNA, the CDR3 is TGTGCCAGCAGTTTAAGCCCCCTAGCGGGACCCACCAGGGAGACCCAGTACTTC.

This clonotype was counted many times. The chain recombines TRBV27 with TRBJ2-3; 15 bases match TRBD2. Germline V lookup: CDR1 MNHEY, CDR2 SMNVEV (reference sequence). The CDR3 is 19 amino acids. V trimming: 6 bases; J trimming: 4 bases; junction bases outside the gene matches: 14. Here the CDR3 reads CASRGVRGLAGGPADTQYF. For the CDR3, the DNA is TGTGCCAGCAGAGGGGTTCGCGGACTAGCGGGAGGGCCAGCAGATACGCAGTATTTT.